The 10 T cell receptor beta chains below all came from one sample that was sequenced in a study of a mutant IDH1 vaccine in newly diagnosed glioma. These receptors lack a known antigen. TCRdb keeps only in-frame clones here, not all; method: immunoSEQ multiplex PCR. Seen here are some 130,000 clones, 80% observed once, and the top ten hold less than 7%. Specified time point: week 11, during vaccination. Each dose of the vaccine consisted of 300 ug of mutant IDH1 20-mer peptide, with topical imiquimod. This sample comprised PBMCs, obtained from a glioma patient whose treatment included an IDH1 peptide vaccine. The source of these receptors is a man aged 40-49 years with glioma.

This chain uses TRBV7-3 with TRBJ2-3; D not certain. V lost 2 bases to trimming and J lost 4 bases, with 4 bases between them. The germline CDR1 and CDR2 sequences are SGHTA and FQGTGA. The CDR3 sequence is 12 residues long. CDR3 bases: TGTGCCAGCAGCTTATCAGCAGATACGCAGTATTTT. This sequence encodes CASSLSADTQYF.

The V and J genes are TRBV19 and TRBJ1-6; no clear D gene. The CDR3 spans 15 residues. CDR1 is LNHDA and CDR2 is SQIVND in the germline V gene (reference sequence). Trimming took off 5 bases at V and 0 bases at J, with 8 bases between the two ends. The DNA for the CDR3 is TGTGCCAGTAGTCCGGGCCTCTCCTATAATTCACCCCTCCACTTT. Translating it yields CASSPGLSYNSPLHF.

This chain links TRBV6-5 with TRBJ2-7; D perhaps matches TRBD1 (6 bases). The V gene's germline CDR1 is MNHEY and CDR2 SVGAGI. The CDR3 loop spans 13 amino acids. The V end lost 6 bases, the J end lost 7 bases, and 16 bases lay between the germline ends. CDR3 in amino acids: CASSSTQGSEQYF. The DNA of the CDR3 is TGTGCCAGCAGCTCGACACAGGGCTCGGAGCAGTACTTC.

The chain carries TRBV11-3 and TRBJ2-3; TRBD2 agrees at 7 bases. This CDR3 is 16 amino acids long. With 5 bases clipped from V and 5 bases from J, the junction kept 13 bases outside the gene matches. Germline CDR1 is SGHNT and CDR2 is YENEEA. The CDR3 nucleotides read TGTGCCAGCAGCCGCGGGGAGGCGGGAGTAGGAGATACGCAGTATTTT. Amino acids: CASSRGEAGVGDTQYF.

V usage is TRBV27 and J usage is TRBJ2-7; D may be TRBD1 or TRBD2 (5 bases each). Per the germline V gene, CDR1 is MNHEY and CDR2 is SMNVEV (reference sequence). The CDR3 has 13 amino acids. Trimming took off 8 bases at V and 2 bases at J, with 13 bases between the two ends. The CDR3 here is CASGAGTTYEQYF. CDR3 coding DNA: TGTGCCAGCGGGGCCGGGACGACCTACGAGCAGTACTTC.

The chain recombines TRBV6-1 with TRBJ2-1; D remains unclear. V was shortened by 6 bases and J by 7 bases, with 7 bases between the two germline ends. The CDR3 spans 11 residues. Germline V CDR1 and CDR2: MNHNS, SASEGT. The CDR3 sequence: CASSHGNEQFF. As DNA, the CDR3 is TGTGCCAGCAGCCATGGAAATGAGCAGTTCTTC.

This clone was recorded only once. The CDR3 coding sequence is TGTGCCAGCAGTTGGTCGGGAGGGCGGGCAGATACGCAGTATTTT. As protein: CASSWSGGRADTQYF. The gene calls are TRBV28 and TRBJ2-3, with 8 bases lining up with TRBD2. CDR3 size: 15 residues. Per the germline V gene, CDR1 is MDHEN and CDR2 is SYDVKM. The ends lost 4 bases at V and 4 bases at J; junction bases unmatched: 7.

The chain couples TRBV10-3 to TRBJ2-5, with 7 nucleotides matching TRBD2. Germline CDR1 and CDR2: ENHRY and SYGVKD. The V segment lost 0 bases and the J segment 2 bases; nucleotides outside the gene matches: 3. The CDR3 is 15 amino acids. CDR3 protein: CAISESGTTQETQYF. The CDR3 DNA reads TGTGCCATCAGTGAGTCCGGGACTACGCAAGAGACCCAGTACTTC.

The chain uses TRBV7-3 and TRBJ2-3, with D perhaps matching TRBD1 (6 bases). Deletions cut 3 bases from V and 3 bases from J, with 10 bases between. In germline, CDR1 is SGHTA, CDR2 FQGTGA. The CDR3 has 14 amino acids. The CDR3 spells CASSLDRGTDTQYF. For the CDR3, the DNA is TGTGCCAGCAGCTTGGATAGGGGGACAGATACGCAGTATTTT.

The genes are TRBV5-1 and TRBJ2-7, with D unclear. CDR1 is SGHRS, CDR2 YFSETQ, per germline. Deletions cut 3 bases from V and 5 bases from J, with 15 bases between. The CDR3 is made up of 14 amino acids. The CDR3 nucleotides are TGCGCCAGCAGCTCCGGTCTTTCGGTCCACGAGCAGTACTTC. Translated: CASSSGLSVHEQYF.